Shown below are 14 T cell receptor beta chains from a single sample sequenced in a study of post-analysis software for immune sequencing data. Overall study results and limits: Patients had higher frequencies than controls of about five TRBV segments, including TRBV5-6, TRBV5-1 and TRBV20-1.

What these receptors recognize is not known. Sequencing libraries made from TCR beta cDNA carried unique molecular identifiers. MiXCR, applied by TCRdb to the PCR reads, yields one record per CDR3 protein. The sample yields about 770,000 distinct CDR3 sequences, around 45% seen once. Sequences were obtained from blood. Receptors were obtained from a girl aged 5-17 years with multiple sclerosis.

The chain recombines TRBV6-2 or TRBV6-3 with TRBJ1-5; 8 bases are shared with TRBD1. Germline CDR1 MNHEY, CDR2 SVGEGT. This CDR3 region has 18 residues. Losses at the gene ends were 3 bases for V and 5 bases for J; bases not matched to a gene: 15. The CDR3 protein is CASSYLSGSGTGDQPQHF. The CDR3 DNA sequence: TGTGCCAGCAGTTATTTATCAGGATCAGGGACAGGCGATCAGCCCCAGCATTTT.

The chain is built from TRBV20-1 and TRBJ2-1, with D perhaps TRBD2 (6 bases). Per the germline V gene, CDR1 is DFQATT and CDR2 is SNEGSKA (reference sequence). Trimming removed 6 bases from V and 8 bases from J, with 17 bases in between. CDR3 size: 13 residues. CDR3 residues: CSAFPLANHEQFF. CDR3 sequence (DNA): TGCAGTGCATTTCCTCTAGCGAACCATGAGCAGTTCTTC.

The chain employs TRBV20-1 and TRBJ1-5, with a weak D call TRBD1 (6 bases). The CDR3 length is 15 residues. Germline CDR1 DFQATT, CDR2 SNEGSKA (reference sequence). Trimming removed 3 bases from V and 7 bases from J, with 19 bases in between. CDR3 sequence: CSARGGTNGGQPQHF. The DNA for the CDR3 is TGCAGTGCTAGGGGCGGAACGAACGGGGGCCAGCCCCAGCATTTT.

V is TRBV19 and J is TRBJ1-1; TRBD1 aligns across 9 bases. Per the germline V gene, CDR1 is LNHDA and CDR2 is SQIVND (reference sequence). The CDR3 runs to 14 residues. The junction had 5 bases not matched to a gene; V was cut back by 5 bases and J by 4 bases. The CDR3 DNA follows: TGTGCCAGTAGTTTTGACAGGGGGGGCACTGAAGCTTTCTTT. Its protein product is CASSFDRGGTEAFF.

This chain uses TRBV7-3 with TRBJ2-1; D is unclear. Per germline, CDR1 SGHTA and CDR2 FQGTGA. The CDR3 has 15 residues. Between the trimmed V and J ends, which lost 4 bases and 0 bases, there was a span of 10 bases. CDR3 DNA: TGTGCCAGCAGCTCCCACATGAGCTCCTACAATGAGCAGTTCTTC. Translating gives CASSSHMSSYNEQFF.

The V gene is TRBV6-5, the J gene TRBJ2-1; TRBD1 or TRBD2 may be the D gene (5 bases each). The CDR3 extends over 13 amino acids. Germline V gene lookup returns CDR1 MNHEY and CDR2 SVGAGI. V lost 6 bases to trimming and J lost 4 bases, with 10 bases between them. As DNA, the CDR3 is TGTGCCAGCAGCTATGGGACGTACAATGAGCAGTTCTTC. Its translation is CASSYGTYNEQFF.

The chain is built from TRBV12-3 or TRBV12-4 and TRBJ1-5; the D is unclear. The V end was cut by 5 bases, the J end by 9 bases, with 23 bases between. The CDR3 covers 16 residues. The CDR3 spells CASSTRRSDGLGPQHF. CDR3 nucleotide sequence: TGTGCCAGCAGTACGCGACGATCAGATGGCCTAGGGCCCCAGCATTTT.

This clonotype was seen many times. The rearrangement joins TRBV9 to TRBJ1-2; 10 bases map to TRBD1. V was clipped by 5 bases and J by 0 bases; unmatched bases: 10. The CDR3 spans 17 residues. Germline CDR1 is SGDLS and CDR2 is YYNGEE. In nucleotides, the CDR3 is TGTGCCAGCAGTTCCGGGACAGGGGACTATTCTAACTATGGCTACACCTTC. Protein sequence: CASSSGTGDYSNYGYTF.

V is TRBV7-9 and J is TRBJ2-5, with 16 bases aligning to TRBD2. The CDR3 has 17 amino acids. After removal of 5 bases from V and 1 base from J, the junction contained 4 bases not matched to a gene. In germline, CDR1 is SEHNR, CDR2 FQNEAQ (reference sequence). The CDR3 spells CASSVGTSGRAQETQYF. CDR3 in DNA: TGTGCCAGCAGCGTCGGGACTAGCGGGAGGGCCCAAGAGACCCAGTACTTC.

This clonotype was picked up a small number of times. This sequence joins TRBV4-3 and TRBJ2-1; TRBD1 agrees at 7 bases. The CDR3 is 11 amino acids. Germline V gene sequence: CDR1 LGHNA, CDR2 YSLEER. V was clipped by 3 bases and J by 15 bases; unmatched bases: 5. The CDR3 DNA reads TGCGCCAGCAGCCATGACAGGGTTTTGTTCTTC. It is translated as CASSHDRVLFF.

This clonotype occurred a few times. This chain connects TRBV12-3 or TRBV12-4 to TRBJ1-2; D call uncertain. The CDR3 spans 13 residues. V gave up 5 bases and J gave up 4 bases, with 11 bases separating them. CDR3 nucleotide sequence: TGTGCCAGCAGTCCCAGCAGGAGCTATGGCTACACCTTC. Its translation is CASSPSRSYGYTF.

This clonotype was seen a few times. The chain carries TRBV29-1 and TRBJ1-2; D uncertain. The germline gives CDR1 SQVTM, CDR2 ANQGSEA. The CDR3 contains 13 residues. Between the trimmed V and J ends, which lost 3 bases and 3 bases, there was a span of 11 bases. CDR3 region: CSVDRGIDYGYTF. CDR3 DNA sequence: TGCAGCGTTGATCGGGGTATCGACTATGGCTACACCTTC.

This clonotype was counted only a few times. The chain joins TRBV29-1 to TRBJ2-5; a possible D gene is TRBD1 (5 bases). The CDR3 covers 13 residues. V was clipped by 4 bases and J by 4 bases, with 13 bases between them. Germline V lookup: CDR1 SQVTM, CDR2 ANQGSEA. The DNA of the CDR3 is TGCAGCGTTGCCCCCAGGGTTGGAGAGACCCAGTACTTC. It specifies CSVAPRVGETQYF.

This clonotype was seen only a few times. The rearrangement joins TRBV6-5 to TRBJ1-2; no definite D call. The germline gives CDR1 MNHEY, CDR2 SVGAGI. V shed 0 bases and J shed 2 bases, with 10 bases lying between them. The CDR3 is 15 residues long. The CDR3 bases are TGTGCCAGCAGTTACTCGTACGGGAGGAACTATGGCTACACCTTC. This codes for CASSYSYGRNYGYTF.